The clone carrying this TCR beta chain was picked up a small number of times. The V gene's germline CDR1 is KGHSH and CDR2 LQKENI. The germline V and J ends were trimmed by 2 bases and 3 bases, with 1 base remaining between them. This CDR3 has 11 residues. These data originate in a study of OX40 agonist ivuxolimab in advanced cancers. Clones were sequenced by immunoSEQ multiplex PCR, and TCRdb holds only the in-frame ones, with some missing. The table lists some 50,000 clones, roughly 85% of them singletons. This chain uses TRBV18 with TRBJ1-2; D call uncertain. The material sequenced was CD4+ or CD8+ T cells sorted from blood, taken in a trial of the OX40 agonist ivuxolimab. This TCR derives from an adult with an advanced solid tumor such as melanoma, head and neck, liver or kidney cancer. In DNA, the CDR3 is TGTGCCAGCTCACCAGACTATGGCTACACCTTC. Protein product: CASSPDYGYTF.